This T cell receptor beta chain was retrieved from a study of blood T cell repertoires in COVID-19. The repertoire was sequenced with immunoSEQ multiplex PCR; TCRdb's copy has only in-frame clones and lacks some. The sample lists just over 300,000 clones, roughly 87% seen once, with 8.5% to 10% in the top ten. Participant age was roughly 18 to 89 years, and participants resided in about two dozen US areas. This CDR3 has 12 amino acids. Between the trimmed V and J ends, which lost 4 bases and 2 bases, there was a span of 3 bases. Germline V gene sequence: CDR1 SGHRS, CDR2 YFSETQ. Comments on this clone: This sample includes further DNA sequences coding for the same CDR3.

The receptor was derived from a woman under 30 who had recovered from COVID-19. The rearrangement links TRBV5-1 to TRBJ2-2; no clear D gene. The specimen sequenced was PBMCs or T cells enriched from blood (not recorded which). CDR3 nucleotide sequence: TGCGCCAGCAGCCTAAACACCGGGGAGCTGTTTTTT. It is translated as CASSLNTGELFF. Drawing the rest from reference TRBV5-1 and TRBJ2-2, the complete variable domain is KAGVTQTPRYLIKTRGQQVTLSCSPISGHRSVSWYQQTPGQGLQFLFEYFSETQRNKGNFPGRFSGRQFSNSRSEMNVSTLELGDSALYLCASSLNTGELFFGEGSRLTVL.